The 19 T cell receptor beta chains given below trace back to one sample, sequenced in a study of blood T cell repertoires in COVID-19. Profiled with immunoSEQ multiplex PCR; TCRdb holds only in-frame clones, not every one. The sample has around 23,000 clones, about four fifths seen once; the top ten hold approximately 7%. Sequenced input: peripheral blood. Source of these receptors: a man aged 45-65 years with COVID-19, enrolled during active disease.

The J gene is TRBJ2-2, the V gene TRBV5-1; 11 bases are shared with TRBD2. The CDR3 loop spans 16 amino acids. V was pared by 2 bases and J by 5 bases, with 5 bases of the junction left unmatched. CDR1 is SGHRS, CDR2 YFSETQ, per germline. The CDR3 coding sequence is TGCGCCAGCAGCTTAACTAGCGGGAGTAATACCGGGGAGCTGTTTTTT. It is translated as CASSLTSGSNTGELFF. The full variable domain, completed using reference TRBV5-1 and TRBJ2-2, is KAGVTQTPRYLIKTRGQQVTLSCSPISGHRSVSWYQQTPGQGLQFLFEYFSETQRNKGNFPGRFSGRQFSNSRSEMNVSTLELGDSALYLCASSLTSGSNTGELFFGEGSRLTVL.

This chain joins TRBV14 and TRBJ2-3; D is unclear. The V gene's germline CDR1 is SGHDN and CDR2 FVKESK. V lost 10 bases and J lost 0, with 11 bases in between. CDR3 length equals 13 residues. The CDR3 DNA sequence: TGTGCCACCAGACCCTACAGCACAGATACGCAGTATTTT. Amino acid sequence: CATRPYSTDTQYF.

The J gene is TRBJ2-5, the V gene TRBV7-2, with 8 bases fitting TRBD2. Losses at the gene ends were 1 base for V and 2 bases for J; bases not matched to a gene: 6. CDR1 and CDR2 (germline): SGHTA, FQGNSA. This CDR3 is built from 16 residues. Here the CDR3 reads CASSLGGIAGQETQYF. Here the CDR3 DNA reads TGTGCCAGCAGCTTAGGTGGTATAGCGGGACAAGAGACCCAGTACTTC.

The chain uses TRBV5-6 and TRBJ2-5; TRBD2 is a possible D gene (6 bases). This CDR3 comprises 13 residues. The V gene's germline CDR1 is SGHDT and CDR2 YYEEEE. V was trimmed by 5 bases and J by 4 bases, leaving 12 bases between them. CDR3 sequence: CASRLGRGETQYF. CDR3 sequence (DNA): TGTGCCAGCAGGCTAGGGCGGGGAGAGACCCAGTACTTC.

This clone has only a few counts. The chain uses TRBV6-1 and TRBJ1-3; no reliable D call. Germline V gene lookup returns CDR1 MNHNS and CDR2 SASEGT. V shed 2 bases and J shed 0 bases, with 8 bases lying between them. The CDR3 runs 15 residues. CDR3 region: CASSELGSSGNTIYF. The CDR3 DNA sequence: TGTGCCAGCAGTGAACTGGGGAGCTCTGGAAACACCATATATTTT.

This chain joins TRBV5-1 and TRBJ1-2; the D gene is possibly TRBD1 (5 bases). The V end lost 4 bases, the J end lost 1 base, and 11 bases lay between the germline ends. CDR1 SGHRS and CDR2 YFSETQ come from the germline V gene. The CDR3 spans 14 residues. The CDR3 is CASSPGGDNYGYTF. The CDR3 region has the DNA TGCGCCAGCAGCCCCGGGGGGGATAACTATGGCTACACCTTC.

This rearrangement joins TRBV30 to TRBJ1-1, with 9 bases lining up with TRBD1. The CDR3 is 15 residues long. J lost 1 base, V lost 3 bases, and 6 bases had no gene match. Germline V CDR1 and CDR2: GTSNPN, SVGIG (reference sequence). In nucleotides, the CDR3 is TGTGCCTGGAGGCACAGGGGGCTTACGAACACTGAAGCTTTCTTT. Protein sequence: CAWRHRGLTNTEAFF.

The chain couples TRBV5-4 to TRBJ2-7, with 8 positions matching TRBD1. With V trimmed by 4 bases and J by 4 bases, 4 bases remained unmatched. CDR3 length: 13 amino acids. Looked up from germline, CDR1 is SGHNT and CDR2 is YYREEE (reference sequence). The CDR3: CASSAGTGYEQYF. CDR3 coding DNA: TGTGCCAGCAGCGCCGGGACAGGATACGAGCAGTACTTC. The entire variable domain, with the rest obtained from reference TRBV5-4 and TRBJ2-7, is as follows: ETGVTQSPTHLIKTRGQQVTLRCSSQSGHNTVSWYQQALGQGPQFIFQYYREEENGRGNFPPRFSGLQFPNYSSELNVNALELDDSALYLCASSAGTGYEQYFGPGTRLTVT.

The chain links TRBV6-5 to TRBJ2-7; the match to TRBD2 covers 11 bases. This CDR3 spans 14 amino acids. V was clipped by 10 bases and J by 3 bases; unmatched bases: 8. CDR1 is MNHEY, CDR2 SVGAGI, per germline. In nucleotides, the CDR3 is TGTGCCACCCTAGCGGGGGGCCTAATCTACGAGCAGTACTTC. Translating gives CATLAGGLIYEQYF.

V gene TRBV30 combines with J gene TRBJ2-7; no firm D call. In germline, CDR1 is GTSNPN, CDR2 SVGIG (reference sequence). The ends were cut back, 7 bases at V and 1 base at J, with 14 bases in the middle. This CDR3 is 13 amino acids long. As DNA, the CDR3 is TGTGCCTCGACGAGAGGTTCATCCTACGAGCAGTACTTC. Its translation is CASTRGSSYEQYF.

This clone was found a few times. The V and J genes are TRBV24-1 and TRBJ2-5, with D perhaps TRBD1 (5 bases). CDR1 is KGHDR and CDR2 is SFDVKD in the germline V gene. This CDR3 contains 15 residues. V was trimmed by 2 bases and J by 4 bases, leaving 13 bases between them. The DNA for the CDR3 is TGTGCCACCAGTGATTGGGGCCTAGGGATAGAGACCCAGTACTTC. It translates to CATSDWGLGIETQYF.

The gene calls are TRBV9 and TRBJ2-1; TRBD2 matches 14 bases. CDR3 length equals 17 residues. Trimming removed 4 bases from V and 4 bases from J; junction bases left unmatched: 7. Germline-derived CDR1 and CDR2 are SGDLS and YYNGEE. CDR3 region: CASSLRLAGGNYNEQFF. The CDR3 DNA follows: TGTGCCAGCAGCTTGAGACTAGCGGGAGGGAATTACAATGAGCAGTTCTTC.

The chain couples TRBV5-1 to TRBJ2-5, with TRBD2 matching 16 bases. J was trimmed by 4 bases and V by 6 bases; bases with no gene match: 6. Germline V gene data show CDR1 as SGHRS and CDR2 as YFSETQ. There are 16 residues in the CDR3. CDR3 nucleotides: TGCGCCAGCACCAAGGGACTAGCGGGGGGGACAGAGACCCAGTACTTC. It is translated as CASTKGLAGGTETQYF.

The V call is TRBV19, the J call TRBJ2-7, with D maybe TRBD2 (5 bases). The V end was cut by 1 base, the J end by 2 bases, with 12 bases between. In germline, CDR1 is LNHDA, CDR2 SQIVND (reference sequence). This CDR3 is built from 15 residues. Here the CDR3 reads CASSIGLVGAYEQYF. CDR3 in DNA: TGTGCCAGTAGTATAGGGCTGGTCGGGGCCTACGAGCAGTACTTC.

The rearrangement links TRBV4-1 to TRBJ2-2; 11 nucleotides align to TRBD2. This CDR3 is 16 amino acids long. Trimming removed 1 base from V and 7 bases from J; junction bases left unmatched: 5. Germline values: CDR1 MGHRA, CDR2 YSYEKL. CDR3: CASSQASGGLGGELFF. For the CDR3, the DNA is TGCGCCAGCAGCCAAGCTAGCGGGGGGTTGGGCGGGGAGCTGTTTTTT.

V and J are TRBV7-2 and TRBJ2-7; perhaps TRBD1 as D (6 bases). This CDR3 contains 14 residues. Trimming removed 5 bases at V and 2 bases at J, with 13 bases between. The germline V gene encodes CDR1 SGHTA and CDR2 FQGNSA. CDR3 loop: CASSLRGRPYEQYF. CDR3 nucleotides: TGTGCCAGCAGCCTCAGGGGCCGGCCCTACGAGCAGTACTTC.

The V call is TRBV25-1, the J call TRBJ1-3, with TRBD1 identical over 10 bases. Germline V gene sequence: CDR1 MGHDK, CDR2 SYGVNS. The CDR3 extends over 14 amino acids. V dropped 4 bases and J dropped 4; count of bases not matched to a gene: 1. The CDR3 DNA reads TGTGCCAGCAGTGGGACAGGGGGAGGAAACACCATATATTTT. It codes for CASSGTGGGNTIYF. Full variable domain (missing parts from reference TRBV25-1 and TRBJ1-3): EADIYQTPRYLVIGTGKKITLECSQTMGHDKMYWYQQDPGMELHLIHYSYGVNSTEKGDLSSESTVSRIRTEHFPLTLESARPSHTSQYLCASSGTGGGNTIYFGEGSWLTVV.

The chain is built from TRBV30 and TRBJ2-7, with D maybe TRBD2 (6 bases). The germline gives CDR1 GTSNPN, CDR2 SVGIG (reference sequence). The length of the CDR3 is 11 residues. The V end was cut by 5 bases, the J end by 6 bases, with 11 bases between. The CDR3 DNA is TGTGCCTGGCATAGGGGACTCGAGCAGTACTTC. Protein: CAWHRGLEQYF.

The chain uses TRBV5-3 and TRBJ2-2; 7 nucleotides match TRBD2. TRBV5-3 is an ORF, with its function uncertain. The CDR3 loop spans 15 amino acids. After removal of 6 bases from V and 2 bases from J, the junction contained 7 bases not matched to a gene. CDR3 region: CARTQRLANTGELFF. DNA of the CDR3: TGTGCCAGAACTCAAAGACTAGCTAACACCGGGGAGCTGTTTTTT.